The 13 T cell receptor beta chains given below trace back to one sample, sequenced in a study of human T cells and chemical hapten exposure. TCRdb redid the calling of the RACE reads with MiXCR, one entry per CDR3 protein. Here the sample spans 110,000 to 150,000 distinct CDR3 sequences, 10% to 15% being singletons. Time point: patch test 2, 6 weeks after DPC sensitization. Indicated treatment: therapeutic diphenylcyclopropenone sensitization with weekly scalp DPC. The specimen comprised whole blood, sampled in connection with sensitization to the hapten diphenylcyclopropenone (DPC). All receptors derive from a woman aged 45-60 years with alopecia areata. Some clones in this sample may be carry-over from other donors' samples.

Notes on this clonotype: This clone may be a read error of a much larger clone one base away. V gene TRBV29-1 combines with J gene TRBJ2-2; no reliable D call. CDR3 length: 16 residues. Germline CDR1 SQVTM, CDR2 ANQGSEA. The CDR3 bases are TGCAGCATTGAAGAGGCACAGCGTCCGAACACCGGGGAGCTGTTTTTT. Protein sequence: CSIEEAQRPNTGELFF.

This clonotype came up many times. The chain combines TRBV30 with TRBJ1-3, with unresolved D. The ends were cut back, 2 bases at V and 14 bases at J, with 19 bases in the middle. Looked up from germline, CDR1 is GTSNPN and CDR2 is SVGIG (reference sequence). The CDR3 sequence is 13 residues long. In DNA, the CDR3 is TGTGCCTGGAGTCCACGAAGGAGCGAACCTTTATATTTT. As protein: CAWSPRRSEPLYF.

This clonotype has a handful of counts. V usage is TRBV3-1 and J usage is TRBJ2-2, with D possibly called TRBD1 or TRBD2 (5 bases each). The CDR3 totals 15 residues. V lost 4 bases, J lost 0 bases, and 9 bases lay in between. CDR1 is LGHDT, CDR2 YNNKEL, per germline (reference sequence). CDR3 amino acids: CASSLGPTNTGELFF. In DNA, the CDR3 is TGTGCCAGCAGCCTGGGACCGACGAACACCGGGGAGCTGTTTTTT.

In this sample, this clonotype turned up a few times. V and J are TRBV19 and TRBJ1-2; a possible D gene is TRBD1 (6 bases). CDR3 length equals 13 residues. The V end was cut by 4 bases, the J end by 5 bases, with 11 bases between. Germline V lookup: CDR1 LNHDA, CDR2 SQIVND (reference sequence). CDR3 in amino acids: CASSTSTGYGYTF. CDR3 sequence (DNA): TGTGCCAGTAGTACCTCGACAGGTTATGGCTACACCTTC.

This clonotype was detected only a few times. The CDR3 region is CATRGTGRAQTDTQYF. The CDR3 DNA is TGTGCCACCAGGGGGACAGGGAGGGCCCAGACAGATACGCAGTATTTT. The genes are TRBV24-1 and TRBJ2-3; 9 bases line up with TRBD1. The CDR3 consists of 16 residues. Germline V CDR1 and CDR2: KGHDR, SFDVKD. The V segment lost 7 bases and the J segment 3 bases; nucleotides outside the gene matches: 10.

There are many counts of this clonotype. This chain links TRBV4-1 with TRBJ1-1, with unresolved D. With 1 base removed from V and 0 bases from J, the gap between germline ends came to 12 bases. Germline loops: CDR1 MGHRA, CDR2 YSYEKL. The CDR3 consists of 16 residues. CDR3 residues: CASSQGGARMNTEAFF. CDR3 in DNA: TGCGCCAGCAGCCAAGGAGGCGCAAGGATGAACACTGAAGCTTTCTTT.

This chain links TRBV30 with TRBJ2-1; perhaps TRBD2 as D (6 bases). CDR1 GTSNPN and CDR2 SVGIG come from the germline V gene (reference sequence). There are 15 residues in the CDR3. Trimming took 3 bases from V and 2 from J, leaving 14 bases between them. CDR3 amino acids: CAWSGFGGAYNEQFF. The CDR3 DNA follows: TGTGCCTGGAGCGGCTTCGGGGGAGCCTACAATGAGCAGTTCTTC. Full variable domain (missing parts from reference TRBV30 and TRBJ2-1): SQTIHQWPATLVQPVGSPLSLECTVEGTSNPNLYWYRQAAGRGLQLLFYSVGIGQISSEVPQNLSASRPQDRQFILSSKKLLLSDSGFYLCAWSGFGGAYNEQFFGPGTRLTVL.

V usage is TRBV20-1 and J usage is TRBJ2-2; TRBD2 might be the D (6 bases). V was cut by 2 bases and J by 6 bases, with 10 bases left in between. The CDR3 loop spans 13 amino acids. The V gene's germline CDR1 is DFQATT and CDR2 SNEGSKA (reference sequence). CDR3 DNA: TGCAGTGCTAGACGGACTATCCCCGGGGAGCTGTTTTTT. Protein product: CSARRTIPGELFF.

A remark on this clonotype: This may be a read error, as it is one base from a much larger clone. The rearrangement uses TRBV6-5 and TRBJ2-4, with D tentatively TRBD2 (5 bases). Germline assignment: CDR1 MNHEY and CDR2 SVGAGI. The ends were cut back, 6 bases at V and 7 bases at J, with 13 bases in the middle. The CDR3 extends over 13 amino acids. CDR3 nucleotide sequence: TGTGCCAGCAGAGCGGTACAGCGGAACATTCAGTACTTC. As protein: CASRAVQRNIQYF.

The chain is built from TRBV20-1 and TRBJ2-4; no definite D call. The germline V and J ends were trimmed by 3 bases and 0 bases, with 9 bases remaining between them. Germline CDR1 is DFQATT and CDR2 is SNEGSKA (reference sequence). This CDR3 is 14 amino acids long. The chain's CDR3 is CSASPLPAKNIQYF. The DNA of the CDR3 is TGCAGTGCTAGCCCCCTACCAGCCAAAAACATTCAGTACTTC.

This clonotype was seen at least ten times. The chain links TRBV27 to TRBJ2-3, with a tentative D call TRBD2 (5 bases). Germline CDR1 MNHEY, CDR2 SMNVEV (reference sequence). The germline V and J ends were trimmed by 10 bases and 6 bases, with 8 bases remaining between them. The CDR3 runs to 10 residues. The CDR3 region has the DNA TGTGCCAAAGGAGGTGATACGCAGTATTTT. Amino acid sequence: CAKGGDTQYF.

The chain has TRBV27 and TRBJ2-5, with D unclear. The length of the CDR3 is 11 residues. The V and J ends lost 2 bases and 6 bases respectively, with 4 bases between them. CDR1 is MNHEY, CDR2 SMNVEV, per germline (reference sequence). In DNA form, the CDR3 reads TGTGCCAGCAGTTTAGGGAAGACCCAGTACTTC. Translating it yields CASSLGKTQYF.

The V call is TRBV20-1, the J call TRBJ1-1; tentatively, D is TRBD1 (5 bases). CDR1 and CDR2 (germline): DFQATT, SNEGSKA (reference sequence). V lost 3 bases and J 4 bases, leaving 15 bases between the germline ends. This CDR3 region has 14 residues. The CDR3 sequence is CSARAGAQTTEAFF. DNA of the CDR3: TGCAGTGCTAGGGCCGGGGCCCAAACCACTGAAGCTTTCTTT.